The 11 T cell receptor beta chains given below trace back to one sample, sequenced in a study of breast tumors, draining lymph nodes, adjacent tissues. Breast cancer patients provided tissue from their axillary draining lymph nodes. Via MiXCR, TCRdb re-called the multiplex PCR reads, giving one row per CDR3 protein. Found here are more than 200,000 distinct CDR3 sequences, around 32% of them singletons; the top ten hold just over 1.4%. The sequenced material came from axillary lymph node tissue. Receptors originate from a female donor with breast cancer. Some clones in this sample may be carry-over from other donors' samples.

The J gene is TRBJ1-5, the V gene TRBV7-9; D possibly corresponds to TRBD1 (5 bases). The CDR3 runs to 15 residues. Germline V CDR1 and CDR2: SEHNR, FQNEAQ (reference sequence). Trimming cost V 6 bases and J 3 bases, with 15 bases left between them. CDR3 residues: CASSADGGFNQPQHF. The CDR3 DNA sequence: TGTGCCAGCAGTGCGGACGGGGGATTCAATCAGCCCCAGCATTTT. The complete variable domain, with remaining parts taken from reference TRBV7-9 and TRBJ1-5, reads DTGVSQNPRHKITKRGQNVTFRCDPISEHNRLYWYRQTLGQGPEFLTYFQNEAQLEKSRLLSDRFSAERPKGSFSTLEIQRTEQGDSAMYLCASSADGGFNQPQHFGDGTRLSIL.

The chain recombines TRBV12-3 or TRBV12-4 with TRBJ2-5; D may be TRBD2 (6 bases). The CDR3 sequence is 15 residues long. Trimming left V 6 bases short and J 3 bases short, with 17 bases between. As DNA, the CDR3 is TGTGCCAGCAGCCCACCGGGACTGGGAAAAGAGACCCAGTACTTC. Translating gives CASSPPGLGKETQYF.

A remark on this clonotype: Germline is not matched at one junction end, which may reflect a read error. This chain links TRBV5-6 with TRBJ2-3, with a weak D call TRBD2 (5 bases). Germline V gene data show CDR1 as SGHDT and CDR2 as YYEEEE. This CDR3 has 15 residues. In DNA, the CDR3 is TGTGCCAGCAGCTTTCGCGGGCTAGGAAGAGATGCGCAGTATTTT. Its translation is CASSFRGLGRDAQYF.

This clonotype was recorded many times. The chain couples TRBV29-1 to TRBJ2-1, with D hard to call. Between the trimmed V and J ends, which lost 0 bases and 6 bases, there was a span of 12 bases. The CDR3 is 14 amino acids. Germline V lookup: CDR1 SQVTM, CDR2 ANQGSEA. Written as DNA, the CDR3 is TGCAGCGTTGAAGACTCGGTACTTGGCAATGAGCAGTTCTTC. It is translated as CSVEDSVLGNEQFF.

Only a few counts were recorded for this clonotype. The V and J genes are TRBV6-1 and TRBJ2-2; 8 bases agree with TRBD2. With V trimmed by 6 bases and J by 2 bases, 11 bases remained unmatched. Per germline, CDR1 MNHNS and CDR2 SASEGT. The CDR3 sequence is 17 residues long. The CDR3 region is CASRGIAGRGNTGELFF. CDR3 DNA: TGTGCCAGCAGGGGCATAGCGGGAAGAGGAAACACCGGGGAGCTGTTTTTT.

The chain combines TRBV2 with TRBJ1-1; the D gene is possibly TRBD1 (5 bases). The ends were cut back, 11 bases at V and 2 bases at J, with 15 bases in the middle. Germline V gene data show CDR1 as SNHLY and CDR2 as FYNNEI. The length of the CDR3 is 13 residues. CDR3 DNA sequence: TGTGCCGGGCGCGGGGGGTTTAACACTGAAGCTTTCTTT. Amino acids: CAGRGGFNTEAFF.

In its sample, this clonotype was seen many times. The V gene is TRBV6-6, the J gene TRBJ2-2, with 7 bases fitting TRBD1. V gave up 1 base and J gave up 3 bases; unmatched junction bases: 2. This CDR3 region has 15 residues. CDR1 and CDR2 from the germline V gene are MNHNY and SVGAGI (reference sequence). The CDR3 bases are TGTGCCAGCAGTTACTTAGGGACAGACACCGGGGAGCTGTTTTTT. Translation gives CASSYLGTDTGELFF.

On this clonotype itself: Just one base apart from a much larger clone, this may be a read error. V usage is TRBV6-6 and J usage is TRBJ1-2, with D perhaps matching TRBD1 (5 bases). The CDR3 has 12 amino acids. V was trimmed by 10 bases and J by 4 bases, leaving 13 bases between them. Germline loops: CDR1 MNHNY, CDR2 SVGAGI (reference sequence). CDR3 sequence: CAIWDGLYGYTF. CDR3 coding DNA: TGTGCCATCTGGGACGGCCTCTATGGCTACACCTTC.

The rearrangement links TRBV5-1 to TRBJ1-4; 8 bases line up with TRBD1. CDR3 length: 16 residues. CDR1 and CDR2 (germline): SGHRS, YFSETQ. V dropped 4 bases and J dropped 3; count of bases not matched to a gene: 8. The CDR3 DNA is TGCGCCAGCAGCAGGCCAGGGGGCACGGCTAATGAAAAACTGTTTTTT. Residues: CASSRPGGTANEKLFF.

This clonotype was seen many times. CDR3 in amino acids: CASSPRTDGNTIYF. The DNA for the CDR3 is TGTGCCAGCAGCCCCCGGACAGATGGAAACACCATATATTTT. This chain uses TRBV11-1 with TRBJ1-3, with a possible D match to TRBD1 (6 bases). Germline V gene lookup returns CDR1 SGHAT and CDR2 FQDESV (reference sequence). This CDR3 region has 14 residues. Trimming removed 5 bases from V and 3 bases from J, with 11 bases in between.

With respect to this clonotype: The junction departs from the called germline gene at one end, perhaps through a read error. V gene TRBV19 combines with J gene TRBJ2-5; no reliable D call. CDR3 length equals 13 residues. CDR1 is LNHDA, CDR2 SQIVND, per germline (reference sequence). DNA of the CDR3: TGTGCCAGAAGTATGAATAGACGGGAGACCCAGTACTTC. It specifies CARSMNRRETQYF.